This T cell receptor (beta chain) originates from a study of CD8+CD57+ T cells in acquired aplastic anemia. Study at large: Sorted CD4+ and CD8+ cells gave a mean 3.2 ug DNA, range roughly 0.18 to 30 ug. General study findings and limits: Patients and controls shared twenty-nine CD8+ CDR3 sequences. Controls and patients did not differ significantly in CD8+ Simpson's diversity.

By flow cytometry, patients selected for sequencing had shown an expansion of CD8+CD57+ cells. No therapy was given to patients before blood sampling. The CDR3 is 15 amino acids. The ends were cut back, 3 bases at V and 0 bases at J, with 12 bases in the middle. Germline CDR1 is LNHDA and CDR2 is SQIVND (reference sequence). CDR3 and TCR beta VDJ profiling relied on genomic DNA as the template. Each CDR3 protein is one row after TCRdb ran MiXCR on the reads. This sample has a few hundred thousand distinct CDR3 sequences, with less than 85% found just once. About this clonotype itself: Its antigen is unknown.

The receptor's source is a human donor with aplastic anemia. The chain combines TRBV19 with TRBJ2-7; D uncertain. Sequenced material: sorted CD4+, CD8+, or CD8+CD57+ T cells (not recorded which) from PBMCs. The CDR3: CASSILEKNSYEQYF. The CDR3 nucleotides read TGTGCCAGTAGTATCCTTGAGAAGAACTCCTACGAGCAGTACTTC.